This TCR beta chain was retrieved from a study of T cells expressing NK-cell markers. Regarding this clonotype: Its antigen is unidentified.

Study-wide findings and caveats: Among several donors, these clonotypes also ranked first in the CD3+CD56-NKG2C+ fraction.

5'RACE template switching with UMIs generated TCR beta cDNA. TCRdb derives one entry per CDR3 protein from the 5' RACE reads, leaving out DNA. The repertoire table contains about 460,000 distinct CDR3 sequences. The CDR3 sequence is 12 residues long. Germline V gives CDR1 DFQATT, CDR2 SNEGSKA (reference sequence). The chain combines TRBV20-1 with TRBJ2-1. Source material: blood T cells: a sorted CD56 or NKG2C T cell subset, CD4+ or CD8+ T cells, or bulk PBMC T cells (not recorded which). This receptor was obtained from a woman aged 45-60 years in good health. CDR3 protein: CSTQDGLNEQFF.